The 17 T cell receptor beta chains in this list originate from one sample, sequenced in a study of tumor T cells in aggressive B-cell lymphoma. Only in-frame clones appear in the TCRdb table, and some are missing; sequencing was by immunoSEQ multiplex PCR. The data hold approximately 950 clones, with roughly 80% observed a single time. Specimen: tumor tissue. The receptor source for this set is an adult with diffuse large B cell lymphoma.

DNA of the CDR3: TGTGCCAGTAGTATTAATTCAGGGTCGGGACTTTACGAGCAGTACTTC. It translates to CASSINSGSGLYEQYF. The chain joins TRBV19 to TRBJ2-7; possibly TRBD2 for D (6 bases). The CDR3 consists of 16 residues. V was trimmed by 3 bases and J by 4 bases, leaving 19 bases between them. The germline V gene encodes CDR1 LNHDA and CDR2 SQIVND (reference sequence). Full variable domain (missing parts from reference TRBV19 and TRBJ2-7): DGGITQSPKYLFRKEGQNVTLSCEQNLNHDAMYWYRQDPGQGLRLIYYSQIVNDFQKGDIAEGYSVSREKKESFPLTVTSAQKNPTAFYLCASSINSGSGLYEQYFGPGTRLTVT.

This clone was picked up a small number of times. The V gene is TRBV19, the J gene TRBJ1-5; 9 nucleotides match TRBD1. The germline gives CDR1 LNHDA, CDR2 SQIVND (reference sequence). With V trimmed by 9 bases and J by 0 bases, 12 bases remained unmatched. The CDR3 totals 17 residues. The CDR3 nucleotides are TGTGCCAGCCAACAGGGGGCTTCCGCTTATAGCAATCAGCCCCAGCATTTT. This gives the protein CASQQGASAYSNQPQHF.

A word on this clone: The junction and the germline gene differ at one end; a read error may be behind it. V and J are TRBV6-1 and TRBJ2-7, with 10 positions matching TRBD2. CDR1 and CDR2 (germline): MNHNS, SASEGT. The CDR3 extends over 15 amino acids. In nucleotides, the CDR3 is TGTGCCAGCAGCGAAGCGGGGGGGATCTCCTACGAGCAGTACTTC. Its protein product is CASSEAGGISYEQYF.

This clone was seen more than once but under ten times. This chain joins TRBV5-5 and TRBJ2-7; TRBD2 is a possible D gene (5 bases). V lost 3 bases to trimming and J lost 0 bases, with 10 bases between them. This CDR3 is built from 14 residues. From germline, CDR1 is SGHKS and CDR2 YYEKEE (reference sequence). CDR3 bases: TGTGCCAGCAGCTCCGGACTGGGCTCCTACGAGCAGTACTTC. Translation gives CASSSGLGSYEQYF.

Remarks on this clone: Germline is not matched at one junction end, which may reflect a read error. Other DNA sequences in the sample encode the same CDR3. This rearrangement joins TRBV7-3 to TRBJ2-5, with D maybe TRBD2 (7 bases). Germline V CDR1 and CDR2: SGHTA, FQGTGA. This CDR3 is built from 15 residues. The CDR3 loop is CASSSGLGGGEIQYF. Here the CDR3 DNA reads TGTGCCAGCAGCTCGGGACTGGGAGGGGGAGAGATCCAGTACTTC.

Only one count was recorded for this clone. The V gene is TRBV7-2, the J gene TRBJ2-5; D is unclear. The J call may be faulty, since TRBJ2-7 better matches the DNA end. Germline V gene data show CDR1 as SGHTA and CDR2 as FQGNSA. This CDR3 has 14 amino acids. CDR3 residues: CASSLLEQSYEQYF. DNA of the CDR3: TGTGCCAGCAGCTTACTGGAACAGAGCTACGAGCAGTACTTC.

The genes are TRBV28 and TRBJ1-2, with 7 bases aligning to TRBD1. J was trimmed by 0 bases and V by 5 bases; bases with no gene match: 12. Germline CDR1 and CDR2: MDHEN and SYDVKM. The CDR3 runs to 17 residues. The CDR3 sequence: CASSNPRGFRANYGYTF. In DNA form, the CDR3 reads TGTGCCAGCAGTAACCCCAGGGGGTTCCGAGCTAACTATGGCTACACCTTC.

The chain uses TRBV7-2 and TRBJ2-7; 8 bases align to TRBD1. Per the germline V gene, CDR1 is SGHTA and CDR2 is FQGNSA. V gave up 7 bases and J gave up 3 bases; unmatched junction bases: 11. The CDR3 has 15 amino acids. In DNA, the CDR3 is TGTGCCAGCAACACCGGGACAGGAGGCTTCTACGAGCAGTACTTC. Translated, it gives CASNTGTGGFYEQYF.

The CDR3 sequence: CASSYAGTGNGQPQHF. As DNA, the CDR3 is TGTGCCAGCAGTTACGCCGGGACAGGGAACGGTCAGCCCCAGCATTTT. The rearrangement joins TRBV27 to TRBJ1-5, with TRBD1 matching 9 bases. Germline V gives CDR1 MNHEY, CDR2 SMNVEV (reference sequence). Trimming cost V 4 bases and J 6 bases; bases outside gene matches: 10. The CDR3 runs 16 residues.

The chain couples TRBV7-2 to TRBJ2-1, with D possibly TRBD1 on 5 matching bases. The CDR3 totals 16 residues. Trimming took off 1 base at V and 4 bases at J, with 14 bases between the two ends. Germline V gene sequence: CDR1 SGHTA, CDR2 FQGNSA. The CDR3, as DNA: TGTGCCAGCAGCTTAGGTTCCCAGGGATGGTACAATGAGCAGTTCTTC. It translates to CASSLGSQGWYNEQFF.

The chain employs TRBV6-6 and TRBJ1-2; D not resolved. The CDR3 runs to 13 residues. V gave up 5 bases and J gave up 4 bases, with 11 bases separating them. CDR1 is MNHNY, CDR2 SVGAGI, per germline (reference sequence). This CDR3 is CASSGLAPYGYTF. Written as DNA, the CDR3 is TGTGCCAGCAGTGGGTTAGCCCCCTATGGCTACACCTTC.

The chain links TRBV7-2 to TRBJ1-3; perhaps TRBD1 as D (6 bases). CDR1 is SGHTA, CDR2 FQGNSA, per germline. The CDR3 consists of 15 residues. V was cut by 2 bases and J by 4 bases, with 12 bases left in between. The CDR3 sequence is CASSLLGAGGNTIYF. CDR3 bases: TGTGCCAGCAGCTTACTGGGGGCAGGAGGAAACACCATATATTTT.

The CDR3 nucleotides read TGTGCCAGCAGCCAAACTGGCAATCAGCCCCAGCATTTT. Its translation: CASSQTGNQPQHF. This chain joins TRBV9 and TRBJ1-5; D not resolved. Germline V CDR1 and CDR2: SGDLS, YYNGEE. The CDR3 contains 13 residues. Trimming stripped 4 bases from V and 2 bases from J, with 7 bases between. The whole variable domain, remainder taken from reference TRBV9 and TRBJ1-5, is DSGVTQTPKHLITATGQRVTLRCSPRSGDLSVYWYQQSLDQGLQFLIQYYNGEERAKGNILERFSAQQFPDLHSELNLSSLELGDSALYFCASSQTGNQPQHFGDGTRLSIL.

This chain uses TRBV5-6 with TRBJ1-1; no reliable D call. Deletions cut 1 base from V and 1 base from J, with 8 bases between. CDR3 length equals 14 residues. Germline V gene data show CDR1 as SGHDT and CDR2 as YYEEEE. DNA for the CDR3: TGTGCCAGCAGCTTGTCTCCGAGGAACACTGAAGCTTTCTTT. Protein sequence: CASSLSPRNTEAFF.

The chain couples TRBV11-2 to TRBJ2-7; unclear D gene. Trimming left V 4 bases short and J 2 bases short, with 3 bases between. Germline-derived CDR1 and CDR2 are SGHAT and FQNNGV. This CDR3 region has 11 residues. CDR3 protein: CASSSAYEQYF. The CDR3 nucleotides are TGTGCCAGCAGCTCCGCCTACGAGCAGTACTTC.

The rearrangement uses TRBV28 and TRBJ2-7; 7 nucleotides match TRBD2. CDR3 length equals 12 residues. The germline CDR1 and CDR2 sequences are MDHEN and SYDVKM. V lost 3 bases and J lost 4; bases outside the gene matches: 0. The CDR3 protein is CASSLGGYEQYF. The CDR3, as DNA: TGTGCCAGCAGTTTGGGAGGGTACGAGCAGTACTTC.

This clone was recorded a few times. The identical CDR3 is also encoded by other nucleotide sequences in the sample. The chain has TRBV19 and TRBJ2-7; D is possibly TRBD1 (5 bases). The V end was cut by 5 bases, the J end by 2 bases, with 19 bases between. This CDR3 comprises 16 residues. Germline V CDR1 and CDR2: LNHDA, SQIVND (reference sequence). CDR3 nucleotide sequence: TGTGCCAGTAGTGTTCAGGGTACCGGACGCGCCTACGAGCAGTACTTC. This gives the protein CASSVQGTGRAYEQYF.